The rows below give T cell receptor beta chains drawn from one sample of a study of regulatory T cells in long-lasting Graves disease. TCRdb re-derived calls from the multiplex PCR reads in MiXCR, one entry per CDR3 protein. The profile shows hundreds of thousands of distinct CDR3 sequences, more than 20% of them singletons. Sequences were derived from peripheral blood mononuclear cells (PBMCs), sampled when the disease was refractory, from a patient treated with antithyroid drugs. All receptors come from a female donor with Graves disease. CDR3s include the opening cysteine and the closing phenylalanine or tryptophan. Fields, in order: V gene, D gene, J gene, clone size, CDR3 DNA, CDR3 protein. D genes are given only for firm matches. Not every row has a clone size; where given, it reads once, few, many or a size class.

V: TRBV7-9; D: TRBD1; J: TRBJ2-7; size: -; DNA: TGTGCCAGCAGCTACTTGGGCGGAACAGGGGGCTTTTCCTACGAGCAGTACTTC; CDR3: CASSYLGGTGGFSYEQYF
V: TRBV5-5; D: -; J: TRBJ2-7; size: few; DNA: TGTGCCAGCAGCGCGGAAGTTTTGGGAGGCGAGCAGTACTTC; CDR3: CASSAEVLGGEQYF
V: TRBV5-6; D: TRBD1; J: TRBJ1-2; size: few; DNA: TGTGCCAGCAGCTTTCTACAGGGGCGAGAGGGCTACACCTTC; CDR3: CASSFLQGREGYTF
V: TRBV27; D: -; J: TRBJ2-7; size: many; DNA: TGTGCCAGCTTTAATGAAAGGGGAACCTACGAGCAGTACTTC; CDR3: CASFNERGTYEQYF
V: TRBV28; D: TRBD1; J: TRBJ1-5; size: many; DNA: TGTGCCAGCAGACCAAGGCTGGCAGGGGGTCAGCCCCAGCATTTT; CDR3: CASRPRLAGGQPQHF
V: TRBV19; D: -; J: TRBJ2-7; size: few; DNA: TGTGCCAGTAGTATCAGGGGCCCATCCTACGAGCAGTACTTC; CDR3: CASSIRGPSYEQYF
V: TRBV6-1; D: TRBD2; J: TRBJ2-2; size: -; DNA: TGTGCCAGCAGTCGTCGGACTAGCGGGAGACACGGGGAGCTGTTTTTT; CDR3: CASSRRTSGRHGELFF
V: TRBV5-4; D: TRBD1; J: TRBJ1-1; size: -; DNA: TGTGCCAGCAGCCTTGGGACAGGCAAGGAAGCTTTCTTT; CDR3: CASSLGTGKEAFF
V: TRBV12-3/TRBV12-4; D: TRBD2; J: TRBJ2-1; size: -; DNA: TGTGCCAGCGGGGCGGGAGACCCGGGTGGGGCCAATGAGCAGTTCTTC; CDR3: CASGAGDPGGANEQFF
V: TRBV28; D: TRBD1; J: TRBJ2-5; size: many; DNA: TGTGCCAGCAGCCTCGGACAGGACCCGGAGTACTTC; CDR3: CASSLGQDPEYF
V: TRBV5-1; D: TRBD2; J: TRBJ2-4; size: -; DNA: TGCGCCAGCATCCGGACTAGCGGGGTAGCCAAAAACATTCAGTACTTC; CDR3: CASIRTSGVAKNIQYF
V: TRBV15; D: TRBD2; J: TRBJ2-7; size: many; DNA: TGTGCCACCAGCATCGGGACTAGCGGCTACTACGAGCAGTACTTC; CDR3: CATSIGTSGYYEQYF
V: TRBV6-2/TRBV6-3; D: -; J: TRBJ1-5; size: -; DNA: TGTGCCATGGCGAGGGGGGTTGATCAGCCCCAGCATTTT; CDR3: CAMARGVDQPQHF
V: TRBV15; D: -; J: TRBJ1-4; size: many; DNA: TGTGCCACCAGCAGAGGGGGGGATAATGAAAAACTGTTTTTT; CDR3: CATSRGGDNEKLFF
V: TRBV6-1; D: TRBD1; J: TRBJ2-2; size: -; DNA: TGTGCCAGCAGCTCCCGATTTCCGGGACAGGAGGCCACCGGGGAGCTGTTTTTT; CDR3: CASSSRFPGQEATGELFF
V: TRBV30; D: -; J: TRBJ1-1; size: many; DNA: TGTGCCTGGAGTGTAGGCATAATGGACACTGAAGCTTTCTTT; CDR3: CAWSVGIMDTEAFF
V: TRBV30; D: -; J: TRBJ1-2; size: many; DNA: TGTGCCTGGGGCAGGGACTATGGCTACACCTTC; CDR3: CAWGRDYGYTF
V: TRBV20-1; D: TRBD2; J: TRBJ2-2; size: -; DNA: TGCAGTGCTCTAGCGGGACCGAACACCGGGGAGCTGTTTTTT; CDR3: CSALAGPNTGELFF
V: TRBV10-3; D: TRBD2; J: TRBJ2-7; size: -; DNA: TGTGCCATCAGCGTCCTAGCGGACGAGCAGTACTTC; CDR3: CAISVLADEQYF
V: TRBV28; D: -; J: TRBJ2-2; size: few; DNA: TGTGCCAGCAGTTTGATATCCAGGGCTGCCGGGGAGCTGTTTTTT; CDR3: CASSLISRAAGELFF
V: TRBV6-5; D: TRBD1; J: TRBJ1-4; size: many; DNA: TGTGCCAGCAGTTACTACAGGGGCGGCTATGAAAAACTGTTTTTT; CDR3: CASSYYRGGYEKLFF
V: TRBV30; D: -; J: TRBJ1-1; size: many; DNA: TGTGCCTGGAGTCCTACAGTGGGTGAAGCTTTCTTT; CDR3: CAWSPTVGEAFF
V: TRBV7-9; D: TRBD2; J: TRBJ2-4; size: few; DNA: TGTGCCAGCAGCCCCGGCGTACTAGCGCTAGCCAAAAACATTCAGTACTTC; CDR3: CASSPGVLALAKNIQYF
V: TRBV7-9; D: -; J: TRBJ2-2; size: -; DNA: TGTGCCAGCAGCTCCCATGGGCTAGGGACCGGGGAGCTGTTTTTT; CDR3: CASSSHGLGTGELFF
V: TRBV2; D: -; J: TRBJ1-5; size: many; DNA: TGTGCCAGCAGTTCCGGGACTAATCAGCCCCAGCATTTT; CDR3: CASSSGTNQPQHF
V: TRBV11-2; D: TRBD2; J: TRBJ2-7; size: many; DNA: TGTGCCAGCAGCTTAGTAGCGGGAGAGGGCTACGAGCAGTACTTC; CDR3: CASSLVAGEGYEQYF
V: TRBV30; D: TRBD2; J: TRBJ2-3; size: few; DNA: TGTGCCTGGACTAGCGGCCACACAGATACGCAGTATTTT; CDR3: CAWTSGHTDTQYF
V: TRBV19; D: -; J: TRBJ1-2; size: few; DNA: TGTGCCAGTGTCAGGGGCGACTATGGCTACACCTTC; CDR3: CASVRGDYGYTF
V: TRBV6-1; D: TRBD1; J: TRBJ1-5; size: few; DNA: TGTGCCAGCAGGTCCGGGACAGGCAATCAGCCCCAGCATTTT; CDR3: CASRSGTGNQPQHF
V: TRBV29-1; D: TRBD2; J: TRBJ2-7; size: -; DNA: TGCAGCGTTGAAGCCCTGGGGACTAGCGGGAGGCCATACGAGCGGTACTTC; CDR3: CSVEALGTSGRPYERYF
V: TRBV11-2; D: -; J: TRBJ2-5; size: many; DNA: TGTGCCAGCAGCGAACCAACTAGTGGCGAGACCCAGTACTTC; CDR3: CASSEPTSGETQYF
V: TRBV13; D: -; J: TRBJ2-1; size: -; DNA: TGTGCCAGCAGCCAACCGGGCGAGCAGTTCTTC; CDR3: CASSQPGEQFF
V: TRBV7-6; D: -; J: TRBJ1-1; size: few; DNA: TGTGCCAGCAGCTCGCTTACCGGGGCCTCCACTGAAGCTTTCTTT; CDR3: CASSSLTGASTEAFF
V: TRBV19; D: -; J: TRBJ2-2; size: many; DNA: TGTGCCAGTAGTATCGGCGGAACTAACACCGGGGAGCTGTTTTTT; CDR3: CASSIGGTNTGELFF
V: TRBV5-1; D: -; J: TRBJ2-3; size: few; DNA: TGCGCCAGCAGCGAGACTGCTAGCACAGATACGCAGTATTTT; CDR3: CASSETASTDTQYF
V: TRBV7-2; D: TRBD1; J: TRBJ2-1; size: -; DNA: TGTGCCAGCAGCTTTCGGGACAGGGGGTATGGTAAGCAGTTCTTC; CDR3: CASSFRDRGYGKQFF
V: TRBV19; D: -; J: TRBJ2-2; size: -; DNA: TGTGCCAGTAATCATATAGACCGGGGTGGGAACACCGGGGAGCTGTTTTTT; CDR3: CASNHIDRGGNTGELFF
V: TRBV5-1; D: -; J: TRBJ1-5; size: many; DNA: TGCGCCAGCAGCTTGGCCGGGGGTAAGCCCCAGCATTTT; CDR3: CASSLAGGKPQHF
V: TRBV11-2; D: -; J: TRBJ2-7; size: few; DNA: TGTGCCAGCAGCTTAGAGGGGCCCCAGTATGTGGAGCAGTACTTC; CDR3: CASSLEGPQYVEQYF
V: TRBV4-3; D: TRBD2; J: TRBJ2-5; size: -; DNA: TGCGCCAGCAGCAGCACAGCGGGAGTAGAAGAGACCCAGTACTTC; CDR3: CASSSTAGVEETQYF
V: TRBV7-2; D: -; J: TRBJ1-1; size: many; DNA: TGTGCCAGCAGCCTAGAACAGCGGAACACTGAAGCTTTCTTT; CDR3: CASSLEQRNTEAFF
V: TRBV6-5; D: -; J: TRBJ2-7; size: few; DNA: TGTGCCAGCAGTTACTTTCTCCCCGCCGGACGCCCTTACGAGCAGTACTTC; CDR3: CASSYFLPAGRPYEQYF
V: TRBV5-4; D: TRBD2; J: TRBJ2-7; size: few; DNA: TGTGCCAGCAGCTTGACAGCGGCGGCCCTAGCGGGAGAAGGCTACGAGCAGTACTTC; CDR3: CASSLTAAALAGEGYEQYF
V: TRBV5-1; D: -; J: TRBJ1-1; size: many; DNA: TGCGCCAGCGGCCCGATGACCAGCTCAACTGAAGCTTTCTTT; CDR3: CASGPMTSSTEAFF
V: TRBV6-1; D: -; J: TRBJ2-5; size: -; DNA: TGTGCCAGCAGTCCTCGGGCCCCTCAAGAGACCCAGTACTTC; CDR3: CASSPRAPQETQYF
V: TRBV20-1; D: TRBD1; J: TRBJ1-1; size: -; DNA: TGCAGTGCTATTCGGGACAGGGGTGTGTTTAATGAAGCTTTCTTT; CDR3: CSAIRDRGVFNEAFF
V: TRBV28; D: -; J: TRBJ2-3; size: -; DNA: TGTGCCAGCAGTCCGACCCTGAGCACAGATACGCAGTATTTT; CDR3: CASSPTLSTDTQYF
V: TRBV7-3; D: TRBD2; J: TRBJ2-2; size: -; DNA: TGTGCCAGCAGCTTATCGGGGGGAGCCGGGGAGCTGTTTTTT; CDR3: CASSLSGGAGELFF
V: TRBV29-1; D: TRBD2; J: TRBJ2-7; size: many; DNA: TGCAGCGTTTCGACCTTCGCGGGAGCCTACGAGCAGTACTTC; CDR3: CSVSTFAGAYEQYF
V: TRBV12-3/TRBV12-4; D: -; J: TRBJ2-1; size: once; DNA: TGTGCCAGCAGTTTAGCGCGAACAGCGGCGCCGGATGAGCAGTTCTTC; CDR3: CASSLARTAAPDEQFF
V: TRBV28; D: -; J: TRBJ2-7; size: many; DNA: TGTGCCAGCAGTCCCCAGCGGAATCTACTTTACGAGCAGTACTTC; CDR3: CASSPQRNLLYEQYF
V: TRBV2; D: TRBD2; J: TRBJ2-7; size: many; DNA: TGTGCCAGCAGCTACAGCGGGGCCGGGGGGCAGTACTTC; CDR3: CASSYSGAGGQYF
V: TRBV11-2; D: TRBD1; J: TRBJ2-7; size: few; DNA: TGTGCCAGCAGCTTTACAGGGGCCAACTACGAGCAGTACTTC; CDR3: CASSFTGANYEQYF
V: TRBV24-1; D: TRBD1; J: TRBJ2-5; size: -; DNA: TGTGCCACCAGTGCCGGACAGGGGGCTTGGCGGGTTTTCCAAGAGACCCAGTACTTC; CDR3: CATSAGQGAWRVFQETQYF
V: TRBV6-1; D: TRBD2; J: TRBJ2-5; size: many; DNA: TGTGCCAGCAGGACTAGCGCCGAGACCCAGTACTTC; CDR3: CASRTSAETQYF
V: TRBV7-9; D: -; J: TRBJ2-4; size: few; DNA: TGTGCCAGCAGCCGGGAGTCCGTTGTAGCCAAAAACATTCAGTACTTC; CDR3: CASSRESVVAKNIQYF
V: TRBV5-1; D: -; J: TRBJ1-1; size: -; DNA: TGCGCCAGCAGCTTGGCCGAAGGGAGCACTGAAGCTTTCTTT; CDR3: CASSLAEGSTEAFF
V: TRBV6-1; D: -; J: TRBJ1-2; size: few; DNA: TGTGCCAGCAGTGAAAGGGGGAGCACCTTC; CDR3: CASSERGSTF
V: TRBV20-1; D: TRBD1; J: TRBJ2-3; size: -; DNA: TGCAGTGCTAGAGAGCAGGGGGTGACCACAGATACGCAGTATTTT; CDR3: CSAREQGVTTDTQYF
V: TRBV7-2; D: TRBD1; J: TRBJ1-3; size: -; DNA: TGTGCCAGCAGCCCGGGACAGTTCTCTGGAAACACCATATATTTT; CDR3: CASSPGQFSGNTIYF